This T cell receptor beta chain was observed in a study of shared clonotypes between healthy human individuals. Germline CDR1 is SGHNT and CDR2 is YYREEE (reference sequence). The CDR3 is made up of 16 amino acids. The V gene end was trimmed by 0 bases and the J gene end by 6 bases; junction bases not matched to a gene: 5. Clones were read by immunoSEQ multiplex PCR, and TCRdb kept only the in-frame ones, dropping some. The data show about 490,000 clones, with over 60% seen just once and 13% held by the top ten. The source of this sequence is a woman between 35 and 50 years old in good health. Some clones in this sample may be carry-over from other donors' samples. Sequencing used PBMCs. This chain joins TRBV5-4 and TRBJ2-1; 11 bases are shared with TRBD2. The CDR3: CASSLDLAGGPNEQFF. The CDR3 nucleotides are TGTGCCAGCAGCTTGGATCTAGCGGGAGGACCCAATGAGCAGTTCTTC.